The present T cell receptor (beta chain) was sequenced within a study of T cell changes during pregnancy in multiple sclerosis. Sequenced by immunoSEQ multiplex PCR; TCRdb stores in-frame clones only, minus some. The sample yields around 75,000 clones, 90% to 95% seen once. Germline CDR1 reads MDHEN; CDR2 reads SYDVKM. This CDR3 is 17 amino acids long. Trimming removed 6 bases at V and 6 bases at J, with 24 bases between. The sequence was obtained from a female donor with multiple sclerosis, enrolled in a pregnancy study. The input for sequencing was CD4+ T cells from peripheral blood mononuclear cells, taken after pregnancy. This chain connects TRBV28 to TRBJ2-1, with D possibly matching TRBD2 (6 bases). The CDR3 coding sequence is TGTGCCAGCAGGCCCGGTCCCTCCGGGAGTGGGGGCAATGAGCAGTTCTTC. This encodes CASRPGPSGSGGNEQFF. Looking up the rest from reference TRBV28 and TRBJ2-1 gives the full variable domain: DVKVTQSSRYLVKRTGEKVFLECVQDMDHENMFWYRQDPGLGLRLIYFSYDVKMKEKGDIPEGYSVSREKKERFSLILESASTNQTSMYLCASRPGPSGSGGNEQFFGPGTRLTVL.